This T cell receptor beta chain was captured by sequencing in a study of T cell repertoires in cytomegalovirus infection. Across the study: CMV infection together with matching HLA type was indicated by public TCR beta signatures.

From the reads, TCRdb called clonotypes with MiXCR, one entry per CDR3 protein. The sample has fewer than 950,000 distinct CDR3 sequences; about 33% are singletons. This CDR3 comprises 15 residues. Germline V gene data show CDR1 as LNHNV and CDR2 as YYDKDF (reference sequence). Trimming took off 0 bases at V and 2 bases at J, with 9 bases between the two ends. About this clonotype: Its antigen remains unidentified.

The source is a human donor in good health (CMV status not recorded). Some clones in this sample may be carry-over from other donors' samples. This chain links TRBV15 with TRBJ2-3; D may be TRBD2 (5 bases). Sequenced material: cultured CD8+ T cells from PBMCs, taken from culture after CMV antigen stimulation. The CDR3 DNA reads TGTGCCACCAGCAGAGAGCGGGCCCTCACAGATACGCAGTATTTT. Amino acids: CATSRERALTDTQYF.